This passage covers 4 T cell receptor beta chains from one sample sequenced in a study of blood T cell repertoires in COVID-19. TCRdb's table, derived via immunoSEQ multiplex PCR, lists solely in-frame clones and lacks some. The sample holds fewer than 45,000 clones, just under 75% seen once. The sequenced material came from peripheral blood. Source of these receptors: a man in his 70s with COVID-19, enrolled during active disease.

In its sample, this clone was seen a few times. V is TRBV5-1 and J is TRBJ2-7; TRBD2 matches at 9 bases. CDR1 SGHRS and CDR2 YFSETQ come from the germline V gene. V shed 3 bases, J shed 0 bases, and the junction held 7 bases outside the gene matches. The length of the CDR3 is 16 residues. As DNA, the CDR3 is TGCGCCAGCAGCTCGATTAGCGGGAGAACCTCCTACGAGCAGTACTTC. Amino acid sequence: CASSSISGRTSYEQYF.

The rearrangement links TRBV9 to TRBJ1-6; D is possibly TRBD1 (6 bases). This CDR3 has 14 amino acids. From germline, CDR1 is SGDLS and CDR2 YYNGEE. The V gene lost 6 bases and the J gene lost 6 bases, with 13 bases spanning the gap. CDR3 in DNA: TGTGCCAGCAACCGGGAGGACAGTAATTCACCCCTCCACTTT. This gives the protein CASNREDSNSPLHF.

The chain uses TRBV6-4 and TRBJ1-5; D might be TRBD1 (5 bases). Per the germline V gene, CDR1 is MRHNA and CDR2 is SNTAGT. This CDR3 region has 13 residues. Trimming cost V 4 bases and J 4 bases, with 8 bases left between them. CDR3 amino acids: CASSAQENQPQHF. In DNA form, the CDR3 reads TGTGCCAGCAGTGCACAGGAAAATCAGCCCCAGCATTTT.

The table lists this clone with a count of one. The gene calls are TRBV5-1 and TRBJ2-1; the match to TRBD2 covers 10 bases. Per germline, CDR1 SGHRS and CDR2 YFSETQ. The CDR3 is made up of 17 amino acids. After removal of 1 base from V and 0 bases from J, the junction contained 4 bases not matched to a gene. The CDR3 sequence is CASSLRASGSSYNEQFF. Here the CDR3 DNA reads TGCGCCAGCAGCTTGCGCGCTAGCGGGAGCTCCTACAATGAGCAGTTCTTC.